Listed here are 20 T cell receptor beta chains from one sample, sequenced in a study of low-dose radiotherapy and immunotherapy resistance in tumors. Primers targeting TRAV and TRBV primed first-strand cDNA, covering alpha and beta chains. Using a constant-region primer together with a V-primer adapter, TCRs were subjected to 15 to 25 PCR cycles of amplification. TCRdb ran MiXCR on the reads and lists one entry per CDR3 protein. Of roughly 32,000 distinct CDR3 sequences detected, less than 65% appear once; the ten largest clones hold approximately 6%. Specified time point: after trial treatment. The treatment denotes: LDRT plus nivolumab, ipilimumab, low-dose cyclophosphamide and aspirin (RACIN trial). The input for sequencing was PBMCs, taken after low-dose radiotherapy plus immunotherapy. These receptors were obtained from a male donor with gallbladder cancer.

This clonotype occurred many times. The rearrangement links TRBV29-1 to TRBJ1-1; no reliable D call. V lost 4 bases and J lost 0, with 12 bases in between. The germline gives CDR1 SQVTM, CDR2 ANQGSEA. This CDR3 region has 14 residues. The CDR3 DNA reads TGCAGCGTTGTTGTGGGAGGAATGAACACTGAAGCTTTCTTT. Translating it yields CSVVVGGMNTEAFF.

This clonotype was recorded at least ten times. This chain joins TRBV7-9 and TRBJ2-7; TRBD1 matches at 7 bases. This CDR3 is 16 amino acids long. After removal of 4 bases from V and 2 bases from J, the junction contained 11 bases not matched to a gene. Germline CDR1 is SEHNR and CDR2 is FQNEAQ (reference sequence). CDR3 bases: TGTGCCAGCAGCTCCAGCGGTGGGGACAGTACCTACGAGCAGTACTTC. This translates into CASSSSGGDSTYEQYF.

The V and J genes are TRBV6-6 and TRBJ1-6, with D maybe TRBD1 (5 bases). The germline gives CDR1 MNHNY, CDR2 SVGAGI (reference sequence). This CDR3 spans 14 amino acids. Trimming shortened V by 5 bases and J by 5 bases, and 10 bases separated the two germline ends. The CDR3 spells CASSGGTDNSPLHF. The CDR3 DNA reads TGTGCCAGCAGTGGCGGGACGGATAATTCACCCCTCCACTTT.

This chain connects TRBV3-1 to TRBJ2-2; 10 bases align to TRBD2. The ends lost 4 bases at V and 3 bases at J; junction bases unmatched: 2. The CDR3 length is 15 residues. The germline gives CDR1 LGHDT, CDR2 YNNKEL (reference sequence). The CDR3, as DNA: TGTGCCAGCAGCCCTAGCGGGGGTTACACCGGGGAGCTGTTTTTT. Protein product: CASSPSGGYTGELFF.

Concerning this clonotype: Since a far larger clone is one base different, this is likely a read error. The gene calls are TRBV6-1 and TRBJ2-7; 11 positions match TRBD2. The CDR3 totals 16 residues. Per germline, CDR1 MNHNS and CDR2 SASEGT. V lost 1 base, J lost 7 bases, and 9 bases stayed unmatched. CDR3 coding DNA: TGTGCCAGCAGTGAAGGATTAGCGGGGGGGGCCCATGAGCAGTACTTC. This gives the protein CASSEGLAGGAHEQYF.

V and J are TRBV2 and TRBJ2-1; D might be TRBD1 (6 bases). The V end was cut by 6 bases, the J end by 8 bases, with 14 bases between. Germline V lookup: CDR1 SNHLY, CDR2 FYNNEI. This CDR3 is 13 amino acids long. The CDR3 bases are TGTGCCAGCAGCCCGCGACAGGTGGATGAGCAGTTCTTC. Its translation is CASSPRQVDEQFF. Supplemented by reference TRBV2 and TRBJ2-1, the full variable domain reads EPEVTQTPSHQVTQMGQEVILRCVPISNHLYFYWYRQILGQKVEFLVSFYNNEISEKSEIFDDQFSVERPDGSNFTLKIRSTKLEDSAMYFCASSPRQVDEQFFGPGTRLTVL.

In its sample, this clonotype was seen many times. V gene TRBV4-2 combines with J gene TRBJ1-5, with 7 positions matching TRBD1. From germline, CDR1 is LGHNA and CDR2 YNFKEQ. The V and J ends lost 1 base and 0 bases, in that order; junction bases with no gene match: 9. This CDR3 has 18 amino acids. The CDR3 bases are TGTGCCAGCAGCCAAGGCTCAGGGGGGGGTTATAGCAATCAGCCCCAGCATTTT. This translates into CASSQGSGGGYSNQPQHF.

This clonotype was recorded many times. This chain connects TRBV29-1 to TRBJ1-1; the D is unclear. Trimming took 4 bases from V and 10 from J, leaving 10 bases between them. This CDR3 is built from 10 residues. The germline CDR1 and CDR2 sequences are SQVTM and ANQGSEA. The CDR3 nucleotides read TGCAGCGTTGCTGAAGCTGTAGCTTTCTTT. Encoded protein: CSVAEAVAFF.

V gene TRBV6-2 or TRBV6-3 combines with J gene TRBJ2-5; D uncertain. Per germline, CDR1 MNHEY and CDR2 SVGEGT. Trimming removed 5 bases at V and 4 bases at J, with 11 bases between. This CDR3 spans 13 amino acids. The CDR3 DNA follows: TGTGCCAGCAGTAGAACTACTGCAGAGACCCAGTACTTC. Its translation: CASSRTTAETQYF.

The chain uses TRBV4-1 and TRBJ2-7; no clear D gene. Trimming took 4 bases from V and 2 from J, leaving 9 bases between them. Germline CDR1 and CDR2: MGHRA and YSYEKL. The CDR3 has 13 residues. In DNA form, the CDR3 reads TGCGCCAGCAGCCGCACTGGAGCCTACGAGCAGTACTTC. Protein: CASSRTGAYEQYF.

This clonotype showed up just once. The chain links TRBV5-1 to TRBJ2-2, with 9 positions matching TRBD1. The CDR3 is made up of 17 amino acids. Trimming took 3 bases from V and 3 from J; bases not matched to a gene: 9. Germline CDR1 SGHRS, CDR2 YFSETQ. DNA for the CDR3: TGCGCCAGCAGCTCCCCGGGACAGGGTACCGACACCGGGGAGCTGTTTTTT. Translation gives CASSSPGQGTDTGELFF.

V gene TRBV6-1 combines with J gene TRBJ2-5, with D perhaps matching TRBD2 (5 bases). V lost 4 bases, J lost 1 base, and 13 bases lay in between. This CDR3 region has 15 residues. Germline CDR1 is MNHNS and CDR2 is SASEGT. CDR3 DNA sequence: TGTGCCAGCAGTGGTCTAAGAGAGGGCCAAGAGACCCAGTACTTC. Translated, it gives CASSGLREGQETQYF.

V is TRBV7-2 and J is TRBJ1-4; no definite D call. From germline, CDR1 is SGHTA and CDR2 FQGNSA. This CDR3 spans 16 amino acids. Between the trimmed V and J ends, which lost 1 base and 5 bases, there was a span of 14 bases. CDR3 sequence (DNA): TGTGCCAGCAGCTTAGATGGTCCCCGGCAGAATGAAAAACTGTTTTTT. Amino acid sequence: CASSLDGPRQNEKLFF.

This clonotype has just a few counts. The chain joins TRBV15 to TRBJ1-3; D call uncertain. Looked up from germline, CDR1 is LNHNV and CDR2 is YYDKDF (reference sequence). Trimming removed 0 bases from V and 0 bases from J, with 9 bases in between. The CDR3 is 16 amino acids. The CDR3 DNA is TGTGCCACCAGCAGAGATGTGAGGGACTCTGGAAACACCATATATTTT. The encoded protein is CATSRDVRDSGNTIYF.

This clonotype was detected many times. One base separates it from a far larger clone, so it is likely a read error. V and J are TRBV28 and TRBJ2-5, with 7 bases fitting TRBD2. The junction had 14 bases not matched to a gene; V was cut back by 11 bases and J by 11 bases. In germline, CDR1 is MDHEN, CDR2 SYDVKM. CDR3 length: 12 amino acids. CDR3 loop: CAAGAEPGGQYF. CDR3 in DNA: TGTGCCGCGGGAGCCGAGCCTGGTGGGCAGTACTTC.

Concerning this clonotype: With a far larger clone one base away, a read error is the likely cause. This rearrangement joins TRBV6-2 or TRBV6-3 to TRBJ2-5; TRBD2 agrees at 10 bases. Unmatched junction bases numbered 30, after V lost 6 bases and J lost 11 bases. CDR1 is MNHEY, CDR2 SVGEGT, per germline. The CDR3 has 20 amino acids. Here the CDR3 DNA reads TGTGCCAGCAGGGCGAAAGGTCAGGGGGCTAGCGGGAGCAGGAACAATGAGCAGTACTTC. Amino acids: CASRAKGQGASGSRNNEQYF.

The chain has TRBV18 and TRBJ2-1, with D unclear. The length of the CDR3 is 11 residues. Germline-derived CDR1 and CDR2 are KGHSH and LQKENI. V lost 4 bases and J 10 bases, leaving 8 bases between the germline ends. The DNA for the CDR3 is TGTGCCAGCTCACGCGCGTTCGAGCAGTTCTTC. Its protein product is CASSRAFEQFF.

This clonotype appeared a single time. A much larger clonotype is one base distant, so this may be a read error. V is TRBV12-3 or TRBV12-4 and J is TRBJ2-3; D is unresolved. CDR3 size: 13 residues. The CDR3 sequence is CASSFLAADAQYF. The DNA of the CDR3 is TGTGCCAGCAGTTTTCTGGCAGCAGATGCGCAGTATTTT.

V is TRBV23-1 and J is TRBJ1-2; D remains ambiguous. TRBV23-1 is placed among ORFs of uncertain function. Deletions cut 2 bases from V and 8 bases from J, with 15 bases between. The CDR3 consists of 14 residues. CDR3 DNA: TGCGCCAGCAGTCAAAAGGCCTCCAGGCGAGGCTACACCTTC. This encodes CASSQKASRRGYTF.

For this clonotype: It is likely a read error: a sequence one base away is far more abundant. The V gene is TRBV10-3, the J gene TRBJ2-5; TRBD2 agrees at 9 bases. CDR1 and CDR2 (germline): ENHRY, SYGVKD. The CDR3 extends over 14 amino acids. CDR3 in amino acids: CAINERGAVNEQYF. The CDR3 DNA sequence: TGTGCCATCAATGAGCGGGGGGCGGTCAATGAGCAGTACTTC.